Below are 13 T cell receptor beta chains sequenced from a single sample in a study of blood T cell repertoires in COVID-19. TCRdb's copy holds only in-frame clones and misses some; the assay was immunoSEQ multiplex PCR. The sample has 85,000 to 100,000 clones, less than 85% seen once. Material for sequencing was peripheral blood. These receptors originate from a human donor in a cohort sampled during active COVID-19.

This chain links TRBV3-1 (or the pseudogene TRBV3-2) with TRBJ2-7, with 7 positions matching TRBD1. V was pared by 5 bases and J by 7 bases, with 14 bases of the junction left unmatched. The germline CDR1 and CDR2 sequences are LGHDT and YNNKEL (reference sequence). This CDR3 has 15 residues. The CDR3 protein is CASSKGQWLNLEQYF. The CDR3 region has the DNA TGTGCCAGCAGCAAGGGACAGTGGCTTAATTTGGAGCAGTACTTC.

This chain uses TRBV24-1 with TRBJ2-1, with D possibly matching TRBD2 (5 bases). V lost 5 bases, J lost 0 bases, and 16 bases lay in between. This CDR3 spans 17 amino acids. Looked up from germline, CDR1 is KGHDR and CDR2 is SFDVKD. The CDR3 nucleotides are TGTGCCACCAGTGGGGGTCTAAGCGGCAGCTCCTACAATGAGCAGTTCTTC. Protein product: CATSGGLSGSSYNEQFF.

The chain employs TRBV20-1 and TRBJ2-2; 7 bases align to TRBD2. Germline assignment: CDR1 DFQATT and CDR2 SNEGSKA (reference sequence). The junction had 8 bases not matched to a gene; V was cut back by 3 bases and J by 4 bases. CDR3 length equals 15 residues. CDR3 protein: CSASRSSGTTGELFF. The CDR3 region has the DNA TGCAGTGCTAGTAGGTCTAGCGGAACCACCGGGGAGCTGTTTTTT.

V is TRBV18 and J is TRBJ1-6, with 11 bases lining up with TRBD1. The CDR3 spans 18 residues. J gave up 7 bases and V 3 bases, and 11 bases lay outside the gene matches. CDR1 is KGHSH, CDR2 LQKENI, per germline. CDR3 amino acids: CASSPYFGQGAVNSPLHF. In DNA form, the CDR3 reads TGTGCCAGCTCACCCTATTTCGGACAGGGGGCTGTAAATTCACCCCTCCACTTT.

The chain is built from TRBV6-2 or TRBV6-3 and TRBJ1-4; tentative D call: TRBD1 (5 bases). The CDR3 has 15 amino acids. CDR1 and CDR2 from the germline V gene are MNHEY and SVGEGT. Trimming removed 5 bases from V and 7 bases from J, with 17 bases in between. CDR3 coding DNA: TGTGCCAGCAGTCCCGGGGGATGGGGCCTTGAAAAACTGTTTTTT. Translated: CASSPGGWGLEKLFF.

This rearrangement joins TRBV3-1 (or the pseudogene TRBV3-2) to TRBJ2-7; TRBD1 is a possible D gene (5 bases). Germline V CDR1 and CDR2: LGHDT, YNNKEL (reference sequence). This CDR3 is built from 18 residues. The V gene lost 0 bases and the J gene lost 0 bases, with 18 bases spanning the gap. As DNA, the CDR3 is TGTGCCAGCAGCCAAGACCATGGTCGGCAGGGCAACTCCTACGAGCAGTACTTC. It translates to CASSQDHGRQGNSYEQYF.

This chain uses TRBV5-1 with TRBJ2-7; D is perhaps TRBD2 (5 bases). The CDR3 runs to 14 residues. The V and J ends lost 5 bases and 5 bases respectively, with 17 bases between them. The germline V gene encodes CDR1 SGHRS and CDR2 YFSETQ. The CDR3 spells CASSSVGLRDEQYF. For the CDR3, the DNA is TGCGCCAGCAGTTCCGTGGGTCTGAGGGACGAGCAGTACTTC.

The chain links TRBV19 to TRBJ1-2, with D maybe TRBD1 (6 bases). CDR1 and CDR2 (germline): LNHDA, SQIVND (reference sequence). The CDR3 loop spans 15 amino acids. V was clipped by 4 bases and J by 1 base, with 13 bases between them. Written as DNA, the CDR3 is TGTGCCAGTAGTACTGGGAACAGGGTTAACTATGGCTACACCTTC. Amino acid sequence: CASSTGNRVNYGYTF.

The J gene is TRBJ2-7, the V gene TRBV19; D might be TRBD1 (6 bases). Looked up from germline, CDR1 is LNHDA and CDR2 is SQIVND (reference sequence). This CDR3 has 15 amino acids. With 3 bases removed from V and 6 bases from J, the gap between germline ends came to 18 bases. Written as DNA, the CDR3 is TGTGCCAGTAGTATTGTGGGGGCTAGGGCCAGCGAGCAGTACTTC. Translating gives CASSIVGARASEQYF.

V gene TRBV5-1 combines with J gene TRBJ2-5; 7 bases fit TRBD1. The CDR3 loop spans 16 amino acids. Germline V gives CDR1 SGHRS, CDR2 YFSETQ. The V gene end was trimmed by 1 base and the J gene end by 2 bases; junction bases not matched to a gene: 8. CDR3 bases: TGCGCCAGCAGCTTGACCGGACAGGTTGTTCAAGAGACCCAGTACTTC. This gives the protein CASSLTGQVVQETQYF.

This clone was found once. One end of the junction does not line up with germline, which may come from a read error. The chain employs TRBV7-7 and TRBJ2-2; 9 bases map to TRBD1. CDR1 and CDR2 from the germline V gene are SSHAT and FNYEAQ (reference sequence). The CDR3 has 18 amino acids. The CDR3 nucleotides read TGTGCTAGCAGCCTTTTCTCTCCGGGACAGGGTGGAGCCGGGGAGCTGTTTTTT. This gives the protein CASSLFSPGQGGAGELFF.

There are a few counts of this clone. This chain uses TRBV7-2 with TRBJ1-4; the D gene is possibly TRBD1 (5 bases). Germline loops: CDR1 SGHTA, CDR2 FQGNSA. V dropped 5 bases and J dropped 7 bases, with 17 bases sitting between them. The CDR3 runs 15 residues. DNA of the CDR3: TGTGCCAGCAGCCCCTGGGGGGGATCCCGTGAAAAACTGTTTTTT. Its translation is CASSPWGGSREKLFF.

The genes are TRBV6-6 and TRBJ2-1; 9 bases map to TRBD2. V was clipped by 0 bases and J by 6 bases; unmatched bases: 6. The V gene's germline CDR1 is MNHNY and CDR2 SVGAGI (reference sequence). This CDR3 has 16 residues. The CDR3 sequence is CASSYSERSGGNEQFF. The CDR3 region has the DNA TGTGCCAGCAGTTACTCGGAGCGTAGCGGGGGCAATGAGCAGTTCTTC.